This T cell receptor beta chain was observed in a study of T-cell memory formation after mild COVID-19. Findings and limits, study-wide: Contracting clones, day 15 to 85, had balanced CD4/CD8, and later expanders favored CD4+. CD4+ contracting clones lay mainly in CM and EM, CD8+ ones in EMRA. Clones from the second wave (peaking day 37) had unconfirmed SARS-CoV-2 specificity.

V was clipped by 6 bases and J by 3 bases, with 9 bases between them. CDR1 MNHNY and CDR2 SVGAGI come from the germline V gene (reference sequence). This CDR3 is built from 12 residues. TCRdb reanalysed the 5' RACE reads using MiXCR and keeps one entry per CDR3 protein. Of about 400,000 distinct CDR3 sequences in the sample, 20% to 25% were seen once. This clonotype was seen more than once but under ten times. As yet, its antigen is unknown. The source of this sequence is an adult woman who had mild COVID-19 (a few samples of this study predate the infection). Cell type and time point are not known. V and J are TRBV6-6 and TRBJ2-7; D perhaps matches TRBD1 (5 bases). The sample comprised PBMCs or a T cell subset sorted from them (not recorded which). The DNA for the CDR3 is TGTGCCAGCAGATCCGACAGCTACGAGCAGTACTTC. Protein product: CASRSDSYEQYF.